These 17 T cell receptor beta chains were all obtained from the same sample, sequenced in a study of control samples from healthy donors and cancer patients. This table comes from immunoSEQ multiplex PCR, and its TCRdb copy is limited to in-frame clones, with some not included. Of about 89,000 clones listed, roughly nine tenths are singletons. The sample comprised blood. These receptors came from a man in his thirties or forties in good health.

The V call is TRBV21-1, the J call TRBJ2-7. TRBV21-1 is a recognized pseudogene. The CDR3 is made up of 15 amino acids. CDR3 sequence reads: CASSKKGPLIYEQYV. In DNA form, the CDR3 reads TGTGCCAGCAGCAAAAAAGGGCCACTTATCTACGAGCAGTACGTC.

This clone was detected only once. The chain couples TRBV5-4 to TRBJ2-1; no clear D. Trimming left V 4 bases short and J 1 base short, with 6 bases between. This CDR3 contains 13 residues. Germline V gene data show CDR1 as SGHNT and CDR2 as YYREEE (reference sequence). As DNA, the CDR3 is TGTGCCAGCAGCCTCGAATCCTACAATGAGCAGTTCTTC. Its translation is CASSLESYNEQFF.

The V call is TRBV6-5, the J call TRBJ2-1; 11 bases are a match to TRBD2. CDR1 MNHEY and CDR2 SVGAGI come from the germline V gene. CDR3 length: 15 residues. The junction had 13 bases not matched to a gene; V was cut back by 6 bases and J by 12 bases. CDR3 DNA sequence: TGTGCCAGCAGGCTAGGGACTAGCGGCACCCGACGGCAGTTCTTC. As protein: CASRLGTSGTRRQFF.

The gene calls are TRBV7-2 and TRBJ2-5; 11 nucleotides align to TRBD2. Germline values: CDR1 SGHTA, CDR2 FQGNSA. The ends lost 3 bases at V and 4 bases at J; junction bases unmatched: 7. This CDR3 has 16 amino acids. The CDR3 DNA is TGTGCCAGCAGCTTCGTGGGGCTAGCGGGGGGAGAGACCCAGTACTTC. This sequence encodes CASSFVGLAGGETQYF. Full variable domain (outside the CDR3, taken from reference TRBV7-2 and TRBJ2-5): GAGVSQSPSNKVTEKGKDVELRCDPISGHTALYWYRQSLGQGLEFLIYFQGNSAPDKSGLPSDRFSAERTGGSVSTLTIQRTQQEDSAVYLCASSFVGLAGGETQYFGPGTRLLVL.

This clone has at least ten counts. This chain joins TRBV25-1 and TRBJ2-5, with TRBD1 matching over 8 bases. CDR3 length: 12 amino acids. The germline V gene has CDR1 MGHDK and CDR2 SYGVNS. The V segment lost 6 bases and the J segment 5 bases; nucleotides outside the gene matches: 2. The CDR3 sequence: CASRDRGETQYF. Here the CDR3 DNA reads TGTGCCAGCAGAGACAGGGGTGAGACCCAGTACTTC.

The chain recombines TRBV5-5 with TRBJ2-7; TRBD1 is a possible D gene (6 bases). V lost 4 bases, J lost 7 bases, and 18 bases lay in between. Germline V gene lookup returns CDR1 SGHKS and CDR2 YYEKEE (reference sequence). The CDR3 has 14 residues. CDR3 DNA: TGTGCCAGCAGCCTGGGGGTGGGGGCAGGGGAGCAGTACTTC. This gives the protein CASSLGVGAGEQYF.

V usage is TRBV7-6 and J usage is TRBJ2-7; 9 bases match TRBD2. The length of the CDR3 is 16 residues. From germline, CDR1 is SGHVS and CDR2 FNYEAQ. Unmatched junction bases numbered 8, after V lost 5 bases and J lost 0 bases. The CDR3 region has the DNA TGTGCCAGCAGCCCGGGACTAGCCCGAAGCTCCTACGAGCAGTACTTC. Residues: CASSPGLARSSYEQYF.

This CDR3 is CASSLSIGGGQSNYGYTF. CDR3 nucleotide sequence: TGTGCCAGCAGTTTATCAATAGGTGGCGGTCAGTCTAACTATGGCTACACCTTC. This chain links TRBV27 with TRBJ1-2; D remains ambiguous. Trimming pared 0 bases from V and 0 bases from J, leaving 17 bases between. CDR3 length: 18 residues. Germline-derived CDR1 and CDR2 are MNHEY and SMNVEV (reference sequence).

The chain combines TRBV30 with TRBJ1-2; 7 nucleotides match TRBD1. With V trimmed by 0 bases and J by 6 bases, 19 bases remained unmatched. Per germline, CDR1 GTSNPN and CDR2 SVGIG (reference sequence). CDR3 length equals 18 residues. CDR3 amino acids: CAWSVLGRVQGIKNGYTF. For the CDR3, the DNA is TGTGCCTGGAGTGTACTGGGAAGAGTACAGGGGATAAAGAATGGCTACACCTTC.

The V gene is TRBV18, the J gene TRBJ2-1, with TRBD1 identical over 11 bases. Trimming cost V 4 bases and J 0 bases; bases outside gene matches: 5. The germline CDR1 and CDR2 sequences are KGHSH and LQKENI. The CDR3 runs 17 residues. CDR3 sequence (DNA): TGTGCCAGCTCACTGGACAGGGGGCCGTACTCCTACAATGAGCAGTTCTTC. Residues: CASSLDRGPYSYNEQFF. Drawing the rest from reference TRBV18 and TRBJ2-1, the complete variable domain is NAGVMQNPRHLVRRRGQEARLRCSPMKGHSHVYWYRQLPEEGLKFMVYLQKENIIDESGMPKERFSAEFPKEGPSILRIQQVVRGDSAAYFCASSLDRGPYSYNEQFFGPGTRLTVL.

The chain carries TRBV5-6 and TRBJ1-1, with 8 bases lining up with TRBD1. This CDR3 has 12 amino acids. Germline V gene data show CDR1 as SGHDT and CDR2 as YYEEEE. With V trimmed by 5 bases and J by 10 bases, 7 bases remained unmatched. The CDR3 nucleotides read TGTGCCAGCAGACCAACAGGGGGGGCAGCTTTCTTT. Translating gives CASRPTGGAAFF.

V gene TRBV9 combines with J gene TRBJ2-1; TRBD2 matches 7 bases. Losses at the gene ends were 4 bases for V and 6 bases for J; bases not matched to a gene: 7. The germline V gene encodes CDR1 SGDLS and CDR2 YYNGEE. The CDR3 spans 14 residues. The CDR3 DNA follows: TGTGCCAGCAGCTCCATGACTAGCTCCAATGAGCAGTTCTTC. Encoded protein: CASSSMTSSNEQFF.

This chain links TRBV2 with TRBJ1-2; D possibly corresponds to TRBD1 (5 bases). Germline CDR1 reads SNHLY; CDR2 reads FYNNEI. The V end was cut by 4 bases, the J end by 0 bases, with 12 bases between. The CDR3 spans 15 residues. As DNA, the CDR3 is TGTGCCAGCAGTGCTACAGGATACCCTAACTATGGCTACACCTTC. Protein sequence: CASSATGYPNYGYTF. The full variable domain, completed using reference TRBV2 and TRBJ1-2, is EPEVTQTPSHQVTQMGQEVILRCVPISNHLYFYWYRQILGQKVEFLVSFYNNEISEKSEIFDDQFSVERPDGSNFTLKIRSTKLEDSAMYFCASSATGYPNYGYTFGSGTRLTVV.

J is TRBJ2-2 and V is TRBV5-4; D assignment may be TRBD1 or TRBD2 (6 bases each). This CDR3 is built from 13 residues. V was trimmed by 4 bases and J by 7 bases, leaving 11 bases between them. Germline-derived CDR1 and CDR2 are SGHNT and YYREEE (reference sequence). The CDR3 region is CASSAGGVGELFF. The CDR3 coding sequence is TGTGCCAGCAGCGCCGGGGGCGTCGGGGAGCTGTTTTTT.

V usage is TRBV18 and J usage is TRBJ2-3, with D possibly matching TRBD1 (6 bases). Germline V gene data show CDR1 as KGHSH and CDR2 as LQKENI. The CDR3 has 12 residues. With 6 bases removed from V and 4 bases from J, the gap between germline ends came to 8 bases. CDR3 coding DNA: TGTGCCAGCTCCGACAGGCCAGATACGCAGTATTTT. Its protein is CASSDRPDTQYF.

This clone appeared once. This chain links TRBV4-2 with TRBJ2-4; TRBD2 aligns across 12 bases. Trimming removed 5 bases from V and 8 bases from J; junction bases left unmatched: 10. CDR1 is LGHNA and CDR2 is YNFKEQ in the germline V gene. The CDR3 has 16 amino acids. CDR3 sequence: CASSSSSGGAGYIQYF. The CDR3 nucleotides read TGTGCCAGCAGCTCATCTAGCGGGGGGGCCGGGTACATTCAGTACTTC.

Many counts were recorded for this clone. This chain uses TRBV6-1 with TRBJ2-3; 10 nucleotides line up with TRBD2. The CDR3 extends over 17 amino acids. J was trimmed by 0 bases and V by 1 base; bases with no gene match: 4. Germline V gene sequence: CDR1 MNHNS, CDR2 SASEGT. CDR3 region: CASSEVWTSGSTDTQYF. The CDR3 nucleotides read TGTGCCAGCAGTGAAGTTTGGACTAGCGGAAGCACAGATACGCAGTATTTT.